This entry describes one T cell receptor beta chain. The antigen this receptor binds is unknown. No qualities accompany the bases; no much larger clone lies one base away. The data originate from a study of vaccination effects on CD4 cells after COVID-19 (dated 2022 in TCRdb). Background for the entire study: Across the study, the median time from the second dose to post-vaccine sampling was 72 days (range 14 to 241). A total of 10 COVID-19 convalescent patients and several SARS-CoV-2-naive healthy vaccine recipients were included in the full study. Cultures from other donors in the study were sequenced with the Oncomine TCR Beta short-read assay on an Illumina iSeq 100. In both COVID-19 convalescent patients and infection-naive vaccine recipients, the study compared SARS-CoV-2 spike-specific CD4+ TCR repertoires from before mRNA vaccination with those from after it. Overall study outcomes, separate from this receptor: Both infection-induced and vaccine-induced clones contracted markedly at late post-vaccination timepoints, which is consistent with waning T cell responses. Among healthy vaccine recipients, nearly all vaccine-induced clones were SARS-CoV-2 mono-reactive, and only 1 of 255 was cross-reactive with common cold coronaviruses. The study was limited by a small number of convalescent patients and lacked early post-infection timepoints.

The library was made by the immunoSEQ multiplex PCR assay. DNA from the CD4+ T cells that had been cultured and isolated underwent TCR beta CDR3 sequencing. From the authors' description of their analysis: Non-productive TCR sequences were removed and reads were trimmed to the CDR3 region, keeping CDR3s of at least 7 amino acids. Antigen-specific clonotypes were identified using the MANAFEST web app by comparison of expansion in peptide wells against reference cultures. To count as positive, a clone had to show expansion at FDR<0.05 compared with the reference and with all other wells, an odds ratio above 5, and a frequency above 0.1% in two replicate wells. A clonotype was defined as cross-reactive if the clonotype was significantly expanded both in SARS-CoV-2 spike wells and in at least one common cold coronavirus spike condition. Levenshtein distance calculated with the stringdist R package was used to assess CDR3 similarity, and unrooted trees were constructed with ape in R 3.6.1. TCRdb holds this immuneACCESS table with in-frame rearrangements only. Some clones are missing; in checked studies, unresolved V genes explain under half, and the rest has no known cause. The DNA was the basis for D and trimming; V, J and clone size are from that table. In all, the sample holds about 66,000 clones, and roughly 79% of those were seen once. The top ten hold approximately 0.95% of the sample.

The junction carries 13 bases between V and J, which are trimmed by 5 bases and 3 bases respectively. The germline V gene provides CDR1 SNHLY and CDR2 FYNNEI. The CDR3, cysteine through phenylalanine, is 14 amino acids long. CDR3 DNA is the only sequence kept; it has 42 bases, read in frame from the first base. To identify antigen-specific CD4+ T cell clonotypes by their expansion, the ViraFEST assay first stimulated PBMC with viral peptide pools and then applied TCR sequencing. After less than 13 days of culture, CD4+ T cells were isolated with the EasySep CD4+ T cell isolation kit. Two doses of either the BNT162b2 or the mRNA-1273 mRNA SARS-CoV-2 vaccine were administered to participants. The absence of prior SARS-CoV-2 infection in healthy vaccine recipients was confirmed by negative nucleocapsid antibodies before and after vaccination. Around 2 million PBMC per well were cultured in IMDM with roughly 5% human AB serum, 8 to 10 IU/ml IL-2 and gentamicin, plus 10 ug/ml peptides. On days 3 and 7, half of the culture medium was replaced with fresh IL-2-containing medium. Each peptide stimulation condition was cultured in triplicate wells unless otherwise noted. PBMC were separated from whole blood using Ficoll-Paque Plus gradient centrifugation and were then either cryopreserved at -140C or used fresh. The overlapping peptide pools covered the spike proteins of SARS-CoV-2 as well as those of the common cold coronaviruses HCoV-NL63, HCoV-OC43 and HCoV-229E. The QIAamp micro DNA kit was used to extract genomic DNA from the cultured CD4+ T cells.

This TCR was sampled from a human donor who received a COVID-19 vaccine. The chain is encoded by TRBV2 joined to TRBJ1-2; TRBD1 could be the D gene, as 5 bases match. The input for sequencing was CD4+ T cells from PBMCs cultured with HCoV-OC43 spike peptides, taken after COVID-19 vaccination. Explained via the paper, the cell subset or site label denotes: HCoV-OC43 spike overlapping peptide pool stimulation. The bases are TGTGCCAGCAGTTTCAGGGAAAGGGACTATGGCTACACCTTC. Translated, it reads CASSFRERDYGYTF.